This is a list of T cell receptor beta chains from one sample in a study of T-cell reconstitution after alpha-beta-depleted transplantation in children. TCRdb reprocessed the PCR reads with MiXCR, giving one entry per CDR3 protein. Of hundreds of thousands of distinct CDR3 sequences in the sample, 16% are singletons; the top ten hold 1.1%. The specimen comprised PBMCs from the stem cell graft donor, sampled from the stem cell graft. Receptors were obtained from a human donor who donated a stem cell graft to a child with acute myeloid leukemia. Both conserved end residues are part of each CDR3. D genes are given only for firm matches. Size is omitted from some rows. Given values are once, few, many or a class for expanded clones.

j_gene | v_gene | d_gene | abundance | CDR3nt | CDR3aa
TRBJ2-7 | TRBV5-5 | . | many | TGTGCCAGCAGCTGGATGACAGCGTCCTACGAGCAGTACTTC | CASSWMTASYEQYF
TRBJ2-7 | TRBV7-9 | TRBD2 | . | TGTGCCAGCAGCTTCCCGACTAGCGGGGCCTACGAGCAGTACTTC | CASSFPTSGAYEQYF
TRBJ1-1 | TRBV10-3 | TRBD1 | many | TGTGCCATCAGTGCCCTGGGACAGCAGAACACTGAAGCTTTCTTT | CAISALGQQNTEAFF
TRBJ2-5 | TRBV28 | TRBD1 | . | TGTGCCAGCAGTCCCCAGGGGGCGATATCCCTAGAGACCCAGTACTTC | CASSPQGAISLETQYF
TRBJ2-7 | TRBV20-1 | . | many | TGCAGTGCGGTCGGGGTCTACGAGCAGTACTTC | CSAVGVYEQYF
TRBJ2-1 | TRBV5-1 | . | few | TGCGCCAGCAGTCGGGGCTGGGGAGTCGAAGATGAGCAGTTCTTC | CASSRGWGVEDEQFF
TRBJ1-1 | TRBV6-1 | TRBD1 | . | TGTGCCAGCGACCTGGGGACAGGGAGCCGGAGCACTGAAGCTTTCTTT | CASDLGTGSRSTEAFF
TRBJ2-2 | TRBV30 | TRBD2 | many | TGTGCCTGGAGACGACTAGCTCTCACCGGGGAGCTGTTTTTT | CAWRRLALTGELFF
TRBJ1-2 | TRBV11-2 | . | . | TGTGCCAGCAGCTTAGATGATCGCCGCTACACCTTC | CASSLDDRRYTF
TRBJ2-1 | TRBV6-1 | . | few | TGTGCCAGCACCGGGGTGGACAGTACCTTACGGGGCTACAATGAGCAGTTCTTC | CASTGVDSTLRGYNEQFF
TRBJ2-5 | TRBV7-9 | . | . | TGTGCCAGCAGCCCGGGTTGGCAGGGTGGTGAGACCCAGTACTTC | CASSPGWQGGETQYF
TRBJ2-1 | TRBV7-2 | TRBD1 | many | TGTGCCAGCAGCTTGGGACAGGGGGCATTGGAGCAGTTCTTC | CASSLGQGALEQFF
TRBJ2-2 | TRBV5-6 | . | few | TGTGCCAGCAGCTCCTCCCGACTAGGGGTCACCGGGGAGCTGTTTTTT | CASSSSRLGVTGELFF
TRBJ2-5 | TRBV20-1 | TRBD1 | many | TGCAGTGCTAGAGATACAGGACAGGAGTACCAAGAGACCCAGTACTTC | CSARDTGQEYQETQYF
TRBJ2-2 | TRBV20-1 | . | many | TGCAGTGCCGAGGGGGGGACGAACACCGGGGAGCTGTTTTTT | CSAEGGTNTGELFF
TRBJ1-2 | TRBV20-1 | . | many | TGCAGTGCTCCACGGGATGCTGCTAACTATGGCTACACCTTC | CSAPRDAANYGYTF
TRBJ1-5 | TRBV20-1 | . | . | TGCAGTGCTAGGAGGGGGGGGGATAGCCAGCCCCAGCATTTT | CSARRGGDSQPQHF
TRBJ2-2 | TRBV20-1 | . | many | TGCAGTGCTAGCAGGCGAGAAACGGAGCTGTTTTTT | CSASRRETELFF
TRBJ1-6 | TRBV20-1 | . | many | TGCAGTGCTAGAGAGCGGACATTATCCTATAATTCACCCCTCCACTTT | CSARERTLSYNSPLHF
TRBJ1-6 | TRBV5-6 | TRBD1 | many | TGTGCCAGCAGCGTTTCGGGACAGCGCATTTATAATTCACCCCTCCACTTT | CASSVSGQRIYNSPLHF
TRBJ1-1 | TRBV12-3/TRBV12-4 | . | many | TGTGCCAGCAGTTTAGATTGGGTTGGAACTGAAGCTTTCTTT | CASSLDWVGTEAFF
TRBJ2-7 | TRBV20-1 | TRBD2 | many | TGCAGTGCAAGCCCCACGGGATTGGCGGGGGAGGGTCCGCAGTACTTC | CSASPTGLAGEGPQYF
TRBJ2-2 | TRBV20-1 | . | many | TGCAGTGCTAAGGCCCCGTGGGGGTGGAACACCGGGGAGCTGTTTTTT | CSAKAPWGWNTGELFF
TRBJ2-6 | TRBV5-5 | . | many | TGTGCCAGCAGTCTTGATCTCGTCTCTGGGGCCAACGTCCTGACTTTC | CASSLDLVSGANVLTF
TRBJ2-1 | TRBV5-1 | TRBD2 | few | TGCGCCAGCAGCTTCCTAGCGGGGGGGCTTGATGAGCAGTTCTTC | CASSFLAGGLDEQFF
TRBJ2-1 | TRBV4-1 | . | . | TGCGCCAGCAGCCAAGATGCGCCGAGAAGAGTCTCCTACAATGAGCAGTTCTTC | CASSQDAPRRVSYNEQFF
TRBJ2-3 | TRBV20-1 | TRBD2 | many | TGCAGTGCTAGATCTAGCGGGGGGTTAAAAGATACGCAGTATTTT | CSARSSGGLKDTQYF
TRBJ2-5 | TRBV7-2 | . | . | TGTGCCAGCAGCTTAGACCCGGGGACAAAGACCCAGTACTTC | CASSLDPGTKTQYF
TRBJ2-3 | TRBV7-2 | . | . | TGTGCCAGCAGCAAACCGGGGGCCGGCAGGACAGATACGCAGTATTTT | CASSKPGAGRTDTQYF
TRBJ2-1 | TRBV7-8 | TRBD1 | many | TGTGCCAGCAGCTTACGGGACAGGACCTCCAATGAGCAGTTCTTC | CASSLRDRTSNEQFF
TRBJ2-1 | TRBV7-9 | . | . | TGTGCCAGCAGCGAAGGGGTCTGGGCAAGCTACAATGAGCAGTTCTTC | CASSEGVWASYNEQFF
TRBJ2-6 | TRBV10-3 | . | few | TGTGCCATCAGTGAGTTTGGTGAGGGATCTGGGGCCAACGTCCTGACTTTC | CAISEFGEGSGANVLTF
TRBJ2-3 | TRBV5-5 | . | few | TGTGCCAGCAGCTACGATACCCAGGGGCCAGATACGCAGTATTTT | CASSYDTQGPDTQYF
TRBJ2-2 | TRBV12-3/TRBV12-4 | . | many | TGTGCCAGCACCCCCGGCCGTTCGAACACCGGGGAGCTGTTTTTT | CASTPGRSNTGELFF
TRBJ2-5 | TRBV20-1 | . | many | TGCAGTGCTAGACAGGGAAAGGGAGAGACCCAGTACTTC | CSARQGKGETQYF